The T cell receptor (beta chain) under discussion was sequenced for a study of cytomegalovirus exposure and HLA in healthy donors. Broader study findings: Common viral pathogens (according to a later analysis) appeared linked to several of the most significant clusters.

A word on this clone: What it recognizes is unknown.

PCR was performed using 60 Vbeta and 13 Jbeta primers. Sequencing was performed with immunoSEQ multiplex PCR; in TCRdb, only in-frame clones are kept and a portion is missing. The data contain 43,000 or so clones, about 80% of them singletons. This TCR was sampled from a man younger than 45 in good health and CMV-seronegative. The source material was PBMCs.

CDR3 bases: TGCGCCAGCAGCCAAGATCGCCCAGGCTTCCTTTATGGCTACACCTTC. Amino acids: CASSQDRPGFLYGYTF. The rearrangement uses TRBV4-3 and TRBJ1-2; D is uncertain. With 0 bases removed from V and 5 bases from J, the gap between germline ends came to 16 bases. Germline CDR1 reads LGHNA; CDR2 reads YSLEER. This CDR3 comprises 16 residues.